Shown below are 22 T cell receptor beta chains from a single sample sequenced in a study of shared clonotypes between healthy human individuals. Clones were read by immunoSEQ multiplex PCR, and TCRdb kept only the in-frame ones, dropping some. The sample has over a million clones; more than 95% are singletons. The sample taken for sequencing was naive CD4+ T cells sorted from blood. Documented subset: CD45RA+ positively selected. All receptors derive from a man aged 25 to 40 in good health.

This chain links TRBV5-5 with TRBJ2-7, with D maybe TRBD2 (7 bases). The ends were cut back, 2 bases at V and 2 bases at J, with 17 bases in the middle. CDR1 is SGHKS, CDR2 YYEKEE, per germline (reference sequence). The CDR3 runs 16 residues. CDR3 bases: TGTGCCAGCAGCTTAACCGGGGGGCAGGGGCCCTACGAGCAGTACTTC. It yields the protein CASSLTGGQGPYEQYF.

A word on this clone: The same CDR3 is also encoded by other DNA sequences in this sample. The CDR3 coding sequence is TGCGCCAGCAGGGACCCAACCTACGAGCAGTACTTC. Its protein is CASRDPTYEQYF. V and J are TRBV10-2 and TRBJ2-7; D remains unclear. The V end was cut by 6 bases, the J end by 2 bases, with 8 bases between. The CDR3 spans 12 residues. The V gene's germline CDR1 is WSHSY and CDR2 SAAADI.

The V gene is TRBV9, the J gene TRBJ2-5; D remains unclear. This CDR3 region has 13 residues. With 1 base removed from V and 10 bases from J, the gap between germline ends came to 14 bases. The germline V gene has CDR1 SGDLS and CDR2 YYNGEE. The CDR3 sequence is CASSVTYLAGQYF. CDR3 DNA: TGTGCCAGCAGCGTAACCTACCTCGCCGGCCAGTACTTC.

The rearrangement links TRBV28 to TRBJ1-5; TRBD1 matches 7 bases. Germline V gene lookup returns CDR1 MDHEN and CDR2 SYDVKM. CDR3 length equals 18 residues. J lost 2 bases, V lost 6 bases, and 16 bases had no gene match. CDR3 bases: TGTGCCAGCAGCTCTGACAGGGATAAGTGGTACGGCAATCAGCCCCAGCATTTT. Protein product: CASSSDRDKWYGNQPQHF.

The chain couples TRBV11-2 to TRBJ2-1, with 12 bases that match TRBD2. Germline CDR1 and CDR2: SGHAT and FQNNGV. The V segment lost 5 bases and the J segment 7 bases; nucleotides outside the gene matches: 18. The CDR3 sequence is 19 residues long. The CDR3 here is CASSPEWLAGGSGWNEQFF. CDR3 nucleotides: TGTGCCAGCAGCCCCGAGTGGCTAGCGGGAGGGTCGGGTTGGAATGAGCAGTTCTTC.

The chain couples TRBV6-1 to TRBJ2-5; tentative D call: TRBD2 (5 bases). This CDR3 is built from 13 residues. Germline CDR1 and CDR2: MNHNS and SASEGT. With 2 bases removed from V and 4 bases from J, the gap between germline ends came to 8 bases. As DNA, the CDR3 is TGTGCCAGCAGTGAACTCGAGGGAGAGACCCAGTACTTC. This sequence encodes CASSELEGETQYF.

V is TRBV11-2 and J is TRBJ2-7; 7 bases agree with TRBD2. The germline V gene has CDR1 SGHAT and CDR2 FQNNGV. The CDR3 spans 18 residues. Trimming removed 5 bases from V and 6 bases from J; junction bases left unmatched: 22. CDR3 loop: CASSNTIQPRTRIPEQYF. CDR3 DNA: TGTGCCAGCAGCAATACCATTCAACCTCGGACTAGAATCCCCGAGCAGTACTTC.

The genes are TRBV18 and TRBJ2-7; TRBD2 matches at 10 bases. The CDR3 has 15 amino acids. The ends lost 5 bases at V and 9 bases at J; junction bases unmatched: 13. Germline loops: CDR1 KGHSH, CDR2 LQKENI. CDR3 bases: TGTGCCAGCTCATCTCTAGCGGGAGAAGTCCTCGGGCAGTACTTC. Encoded protein: CASSSLAGEVLGQYF.

V usage is TRBV5-4 and J usage is TRBJ2-3; 11 positions agree with TRBD2. V lost 6 bases and J lost 4; bases outside the gene matches: 7. The CDR3 has 15 residues. The V gene's germline CDR1 is SGHNT and CDR2 YYREEE (reference sequence). The CDR3 spells CASTQTSGNADTQYF. In DNA, the CDR3 is TGTGCCAGCACCCAGACTAGCGGGAATGCAGATACGCAGTATTTT. The complete variable domain, with remaining parts taken from reference TRBV5-4 and TRBJ2-3, reads ETGVTQSPTHLIKTRGQQVTLRCSSQSGHNTVSWYQQALGQGPQFIFQYYREEENGRGNFPPRFSGLQFPNYSSELNVNALELDDSALYLCASTQTSGNADTQYFGPGTRLTVL.

The chain joins TRBV5-4 to TRBJ2-1; 14 bases fit TRBD2. In germline, CDR1 is SGHNT, CDR2 YYREEE (reference sequence). J was trimmed by 13 bases and V by 4 bases; bases with no gene match: 13. This CDR3 region has 16 residues. CDR3 DNA: TGTGCCAGCAGCCTGGGACTAGCGGGAGCCTCACTTGACCAGTTCTTC. Its protein is CASSLGLAGASLDQFF.

The genes are TRBV5-1 and TRBJ2-7; no definite D call. This CDR3 has 13 residues. Germline CDR1 and CDR2: SGHRS and YFSETQ. Trimming shortened V by 0 bases and J by 3 bases, and 7 bases separated the two germline ends. The CDR3: CASSLESNYEQYF. DNA of the CDR3: TGCGCCAGCAGCTTGGAGTCCAACTACGAGCAGTACTTC.

As for this clone: The sample holds other DNA sequences that translate to the same CDR3. The chain couples TRBV20-1 to TRBJ1-4, with unresolved D. Trimming pared 6 bases from V and 5 bases from J, leaving 7 bases between. The CDR3 spans 11 residues. CDR1 is DFQATT and CDR2 is SNEGSKA in the germline V gene (reference sequence). The CDR3 sequence is CSARRNEKLFF. The CDR3 DNA sequence: TGCAGTGCGCGCCGAAATGAAAAACTGTTTTTT.

CDR3 sequence: CASSEAGGGTDTQYF. The DNA for the CDR3 is TGTGCCAGCAGTGAGGCAGGGGGAGGGACAGATACGCAGTATTTT. The chain combines TRBV6-1 with TRBJ2-3; possibly TRBD1 or TRBD2 for D (7 bases each). Per the germline V gene, CDR1 is MNHNS and CDR2 is SASEGT. The V end lost 3 bases, the J end lost 3 bases, and 13 bases lay between the germline ends. This CDR3 is built from 15 residues.

This chain uses TRBV10-1 with TRBJ2-1, with 8 bases matching TRBD2. Looked up from germline, CDR1 is WNHNN and CDR2 is SYGVQD (reference sequence). CDR3 length equals 15 residues. V shed 2 bases and J 9 bases; nucleotides not matched to a gene: 9. DNA of the CDR3: TGCGCCAGCAGTGAGATGAGGCTGGCGGGGGGTGAGCAGTTCTTC. It specifies CASSEMRLAGGEQFF.

The chain is built from TRBV28 and TRBJ2-1; 12 nucleotides agree with TRBD1. The CDR3 is 12 residues long. CDR1 and CDR2 (germline): MDHEN, SYDVKM. The V and J ends lost 5 bases and 14 bases, in that order; junction bases with no gene match: 4. The CDR3 DNA follows: TGTGCCAGCAGTACGGGACAGGGGGCTAAGTTCTTC. Its protein product is CASSTGQGAKFF.

V and J are TRBV7-3 and TRBJ2-2, with 8 bases identical to TRBD1. CDR1 is SGHTA, CDR2 FQGTGA, per germline. This CDR3 comprises 16 residues. The junction had 9 bases not matched to a gene; V was cut back by 4 bases and J by 5 bases. CDR3 in DNA: TGTGCCAGCAGCTCACCCCAGGGGGCCGAGACCGGGGAGCTGTTTTTT. Its translation is CASSSPQGAETGELFF.

V is TRBV7-2 and J is TRBJ1-3; D is unresolved. V gave up 6 bases and J gave up 2 bases, with 11 bases separating them. The CDR3 has 14 amino acids. CDR1 and CDR2 from the germline V gene are SGHTA and FQGNSA. CDR3 amino acids: CASSLRRAGNTIYF. For the CDR3, the DNA is TGTGCCAGCAGTCTTCGTAGGGCTGGAAACACCATATATTTT.

The CDR3 region has the DNA TGTGCCACCAGCAGAGATGAGGCATTGAGCTCCTACAATGAGCAGTTCTTC. Translation: CATSRDEALSSYNEQFF. The chain links TRBV15 to TRBJ2-1; no reliable D call. Between the trimmed V and J ends, which lost 0 bases and 0 bases, there was a span of 12 bases. The germline CDR1 and CDR2 sequences are LNHNV and YYDKDF (reference sequence). There are 17 residues in the CDR3. The variable domain in full, completed from reference TRBV15 and TRBJ2-1, reads DAMVIQNPRYQVTQFGKPVTLSCSQTLNHNVMYWYQQKSSQAPKLLFHYYDKDFNNEADTPDNFQSRRPNTSFCFLDIRSPGLGDTAMYLCATSRDEALSSYNEQFFGPGTRLTVL.

V is TRBV18 and J is TRBJ2-5; 12 positions agree with TRBD1. Germline CDR1 and CDR2: KGHSH and LQKENI. Trimming cost V 3 bases and J 4 bases; bases outside gene matches: 3. The CDR3 contains 15 residues. The CDR3 nucleotides are TGTGCCAGCTCACCCCGGGACAGGGGGCGAGAGACCCAGTACTTC. This sequence encodes CASSPRDRGRETQYF.

The CDR3 sequence: CASSPYTTGILYEQYF. The CDR3 DNA is TGTGCCAGCAGCCCTTATACGACAGGGATATTATACGAGCAGTACTTC. This chain joins TRBV6-6 and TRBJ2-7, with 7 bases that match TRBD1. The CDR3 spans 16 residues. The V and J ends lost 6 bases and 4 bases, in that order; junction bases with no gene match: 15. CDR1 MNHNY and CDR2 SVGAGI come from the germline V gene (reference sequence).

To note about this clone: Mismatch with germline at one junction end may stem from a read error. The chain links TRBV18 to TRBJ1-2; 7 bases align to TRBD1. CDR3 size: 12 residues. Germline V gene sequence: CDR1 KGHSH, CDR2 LQKENI. CDR3 sequence: CASSTTGFGPHF. CDR3 nucleotide sequence: TGTGCCAGCTCAACGACAGGGTTTGGCCCACACTTC.

This chain connects TRBV14 to TRBJ2-5; no clear D gene. This CDR3 has 12 residues. V lost 3 bases and J 4 bases, leaving 6 bases between the germline ends. The germline gives CDR1 SGHDN, CDR2 FVKESK. In nucleotides, the CDR3 is TGTGCCAGCAGCCACATAGGAGAGACCCAGTACTTC. The encoded protein is CASSHIGETQYF. The whole variable domain, remainder taken from reference TRBV14 and TRBJ2-5, is EAGVTQFPSHSVIEKGQTVTLRCDPISGHDNLYWYRRVMGKEIKFLLHFVKESKQDESGMPNNRFLAERTGGTYSTLKVQPAELEDSGVYFCASSHIGETQYFGPGTRLLVL.